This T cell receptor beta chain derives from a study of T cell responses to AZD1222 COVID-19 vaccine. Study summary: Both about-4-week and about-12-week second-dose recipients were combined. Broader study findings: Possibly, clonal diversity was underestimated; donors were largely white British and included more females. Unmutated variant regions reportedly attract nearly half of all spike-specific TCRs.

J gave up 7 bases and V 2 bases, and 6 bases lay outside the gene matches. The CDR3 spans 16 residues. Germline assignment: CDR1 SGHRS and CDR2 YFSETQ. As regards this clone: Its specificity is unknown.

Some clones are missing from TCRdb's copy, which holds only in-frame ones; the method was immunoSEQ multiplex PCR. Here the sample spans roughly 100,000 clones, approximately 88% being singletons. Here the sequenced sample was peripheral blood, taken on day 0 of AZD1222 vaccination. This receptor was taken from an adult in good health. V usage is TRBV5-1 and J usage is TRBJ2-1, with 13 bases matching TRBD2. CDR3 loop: CASSFSGLAGRNEQFF. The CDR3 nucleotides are TGCGCCAGCAGCTTCTCGGGACTAGCGGGACGGAATGAGCAGTTCTTC.